This T cell receptor (beta chain) was retrieved from a study of cytomegalovirus exposure and HLA in healthy donors. The study's findings and limits: The sole available immune exposure information was CMV serostatus. Later analysis demonstrated an association between a missense DCLRE1C variant and TCR beta V- and J-gene trimming. The study designated fewer than 200 TCR beta chains cytomegalovirus-associated.

60 Vbeta and 13 Jbeta primers were used in PCR. Profiling relied on immunoSEQ multiplex PCR, and the TCRdb table lists in-frame clones only, not all of them. The data contain about 200,000 clones, roughly four fifths of them singletons. A remark on this clone: Its antigen is not identified.

Trimming cost V 10 bases and J 8 bases; bases outside gene matches: 15. In germline, CDR1 is ENHRY, CDR2 SYGVKD. The CDR3 has 15 amino acids. V usage is TRBV10-3 and J usage is TRBJ2-1; 9 positions match TRBD1. The TCR sequence derives from a woman in her 50s in good health and CMV-seropositive. Sequences were obtained from PBMCs. CDR3 sequence (DNA): TGTGCCAGCAGCCGGACCGGGACAGGGCGGGATGAGCAGTTCTTC. Its protein product is CASSRTGTGRDEQFF.